A single sample gave rise to the 31 T cell receptor beta chains below, sequenced in a study of cytomegalovirus exposure and HLA in healthy donors. PCR was performed using 60 Vbeta and 13 Jbeta primers. TCRdb's copy holds only in-frame clones and misses some; the assay was immunoSEQ multiplex PCR. This table holds 150,000 to 200,000 clones, roughly 72% found once. Material: PBMCs. The receptors stem from a woman under 40 in good health and CMV-seropositive.

The chain carries TRBV18 and TRBJ2-7; 8 bases are a match to TRBD2. V gave up 1 base and J gave up 0 bases; unmatched junction bases: 2. The CDR3 consists of 15 residues. Germline-derived CDR1 and CDR2 are KGHSH and LQKENI. The CDR3 spells CASSPQLAASYEQYF. CDR3 nucleotide sequence: TGTGCCAGCTCACCACAACTAGCGGCCTCCTACGAGCAGTACTTC.

The rearrangement links TRBV7-2 to TRBJ2-7; 13 bases match TRBD2. J was trimmed by 4 bases and V by 3 bases; bases with no gene match: 3. The CDR3 contains 15 residues. Germline CDR1 and CDR2: SGHTA and FQGNSA. This CDR3 is CASSFGLAGVYEQYF. The CDR3 bases are TGTGCCAGCAGCTTTGGACTAGCGGGAGTTTACGAGCAGTACTTC. The whole variable domain, filled in from reference TRBV7-2 and TRBJ2-7, reads GAGVSQSPSNKVTEKGKDVELRCDPISGHTALYWYRQSLGQGLEFLIYFQGNSAPDKSGLPSDRFSAERTGGSVSTLTIQRTQQEDSAVYLCASSFGLAGVYEQYFGPGTRLTVT.

The chain employs TRBV27 and TRBJ2-7, with 8 bases that match TRBD2. Germline loops: CDR1 MNHEY, CDR2 SMNVEV (reference sequence). V lost 6 bases to trimming and J lost 3 bases; unmatched junction nucleotides: 4. The CDR3 has 13 residues. The CDR3 DNA reads as TGTGCCAGCAGACCGGGACTAGACTACGAGCAGTACTTC. Translated, it gives CASRPGLDYEQYF.

This clone showed up just a few times. The chain is built from TRBV25-1 and TRBJ1-1, with a weak D call TRBD1 (6 bases). The germline gives CDR1 MGHDK, CDR2 SYGVNS. The length of the CDR3 is 14 residues. With 5 bases removed from V and 2 bases from J, the gap between germline ends came to 12 bases. CDR3 coding DNA: TGTGCCAGCAGTTGGGGGCAGGGAAACACTGAAGCTTTCTTT. It yields the protein CASSWGQGNTEAFF. The whole variable domain, remainder taken from reference TRBV25-1 and TRBJ1-1, is EADIYQTPRYLVIGTGKKITLECSQTMGHDKMYWYQQDPGMELHLIHYSYGVNSTEKGDLSSESTVSRIRTEHFPLTLESARPSHTSQYLCASSWGQGNTEAFFGQGTRLTVV.

This clone was picked up a small number of times. V gene TRBV5-5 combines with J gene TRBJ1-5; 7 bases align to TRBD1. The length of the CDR3 is 16 residues. CDR1 and CDR2 from the germline V gene are SGHKS and YYEKEE (reference sequence). The junction had 10 bases not matched to a gene; V was cut back by 2 bases and J by 5 bases. The CDR3 region has the DNA TGTGCCAGCAGCTTACAGACAGGGCGGCCAGATCAGCCCCAGCATTTT. Encoded protein: CASSLQTGRPDQPQHF.

The CDR3 spells CAWTPSIAGGGDEQFF. The CDR3 region has the DNA TGTGCCTGGACCCCTAGTATAGCGGGAGGGGGGGATGAGCAGTTCTTC. The rearrangement links TRBV30 to TRBJ2-1, with TRBD2 matching 11 bases. The V gene end was trimmed by 4 bases and the J gene end by 8 bases; junction bases not matched to a gene: 13. The CDR3 spans 16 residues. Germline lookup yields CDR1 GTSNPN and CDR2 SVGIG (reference sequence).

The gene calls are TRBV7-9 and TRBJ2-5, with 8 bases fitting TRBD2. CDR1 is SEHNR and CDR2 is FQNEAQ in the germline V gene (reference sequence). The CDR3 extends over 13 amino acids. Trimming removed 7 bases from V and 4 bases from J; junction bases left unmatched: 5. This CDR3 reads CASTGREGETQYF. Written as DNA, the CDR3 is TGTGCCAGCACAGGACGGGAGGGAGAGACCCAGTACTTC.

The gene calls are TRBV7-2 and TRBJ1-2, with 7 nucleotides matching TRBD1. Per the germline V gene, CDR1 is SGHTA and CDR2 is FQGNSA. This CDR3 has 16 amino acids. V shed 1 base, J shed 3 bases, and the junction held 8 bases outside the gene matches. CDR3 in amino acids: CASSLEPARGDYGYTF. The CDR3 coding sequence is TGTGCCAGCAGCTTAGAGCCAGCCAGGGGGGACTATGGCTACACCTTC. Based on the CDR3 plus reference TRBV7-2 and TRBJ1-2, the full variable domain is GAGVSQSPSNKVTEKGKDVELRCDPISGHTALYWYRQSLGQGLEFLIYFQGNSAPDKSGLPSDRFSAERTGGSVSTLTIQRTQQEDSAVYLCASSLEPARGDYGYTFGSGTRLTVV.

The rearrangement links TRBV9 to TRBJ1-2; TRBD1 might be the D (6 bases). Trimming shortened V by 4 bases and J by 8 bases, and 18 bases separated the two germline ends. The V gene's germline CDR1 is SGDLS and CDR2 YYNGEE. The CDR3 contains 14 residues. The CDR3 region has the DNA TGTGCCAGCAGCAAAGAGGGGGGGGCTTGGGGCTACACCTTC. Residues: CASSKEGGAWGYTF. Full variable domain (remainder filled in from reference TRBV9 and TRBJ1-2): DSGVTQTPKHLITATGQRVTLRCSPRSGDLSVYWYQQSLDQGLQFLIQYYNGEERAKGNILERFSAQQFPDLHSELNLSSLELGDSALYFCASSKEGGAWGYTFGSGTRLTVV.

This chain uses TRBV5-1 with TRBJ1-1; 8 positions match TRBD1. The CDR3 runs to 16 residues. Germline V gene data show CDR1 as SGHRS and CDR2 as YFSETQ. V lost 4 bases to trimming and J lost 1 base; unmatched junction nucleotides: 9. The CDR3 DNA reads TGCGCCAGCAGCACAACAGGGGGAATCTGGAACACTGAAGCTTTCTTT. Protein product: CASSTTGGIWNTEAFF.

The rearrangement links TRBV27 to TRBJ2-5; TRBD1 is a possible D gene (6 bases). Deletions cut 5 bases from V and 4 bases from J, with 14 bases between. This CDR3 is built from 14 residues. CDR1 is MNHEY, CDR2 SMNVEV, per germline (reference sequence). The CDR3 protein is CASSGSTGGETQYF. The CDR3 nucleotides are TGTGCCAGCAGTGGATCGACAGGCGGAGAGACCCAGTACTTC.

The sample holds a few counts of this clone. The chain couples TRBV7-9 to TRBJ1-2, with 8 bases fitting TRBD1. CDR1 is SEHNR and CDR2 is FQNEAQ in the germline V gene (reference sequence). J gave up 8 bases and V 3 bases, and 5 bases lay outside the gene matches. The CDR3 is 13 residues long. CDR3 residues: CASSFAGTGGYTF. DNA for the CDR3: TGTGCCAGCAGCTTTGCCGGGACAGGCGGCTACACCTTC.

The chain joins TRBV5-4 to TRBJ1-5; 7 bases are a match to TRBD1. Losses at the gene ends were 9 bases for V and 1 base for J; bases not matched to a gene: 4. This CDR3 spans 13 amino acids. Germline values: CDR1 SGHNT, CDR2 YYREEE (reference sequence). The CDR3 sequence is CATQGGSNQPQHF. The CDR3 nucleotides read TGTGCCACTCAGGGGGGCAGCAATCAGCCCCAGCATTTT.

This chain uses TRBV4-3 with TRBJ2-5, with D tentatively TRBD1 (6 bases). The germline V and J ends were trimmed by 8 bases and 2 bases, with 15 bases remaining between them. The germline V gene encodes CDR1 LGHNA and CDR2 YSLEER. The CDR3 covers 14 residues. The CDR3 sequence is CASSRGRGQETQYF. CDR3 DNA sequence: TGCGCCAGCTCCCGGGGCAGGGGACAAGAGACCCAGTACTTC.

The chain employs TRBV30 and TRBJ1-6, with no clear D. This CDR3 is built from 17 residues. V was cut by 0 bases and J by 0 bases, with 12 bases left in between. Germline V CDR1 and CDR2: GTSNPN, SVGIG (reference sequence). The CDR3 region is CAWSVLWTSSYNSPLHF. The CDR3 nucleotides are TGTGCCTGGAGTGTACTTTGGACTAGCTCCTATAATTCACCCCTCCACTTT. The variable domain in full, with the rest retrieved from reference TRBV30 and TRBJ1-6, is SQTIHQWPATLVQPVGSPLSLECTVEGTSNPNLYWYRQAAGRGLQLLFYSVGIGQISSEVPQNLSASRPQDRQFILSSKKLLLSDSGFYLCAWSVLWTSSYNSPLHFGNGTRLTVT.

A note on this clone: Mismatch with germline at one junction end may stem from a read error. The chain joins TRBV7-9 to TRBJ1-4; no definite D call. This CDR3 contains 12 residues. Germline V lookup: CDR1 SEHNR, CDR2 FQNEAQ (reference sequence). CDR3: CSSSSGNEKLFF. CDR3 DNA sequence: TGTTCCAGCAGCTCGGGTAATGAAAAACTGTTTTTT.

CDR3 protein: CASGRPDRADEKLFF. In DNA form, the CDR3 reads TGTGCCAGCGGAAGGCCCGACAGGGCGGATGAAAAACTGTTTTTT. V and J are TRBV28 and TRBJ1-4; 7 positions match TRBD1. There are 15 residues in the CDR3. Germline loops: CDR1 MDHEN, CDR2 SYDVKM. Unmatched junction bases numbered 12, after V lost 8 bases and J lost 6 bases.

This clone was detected a few times. The chain links TRBV30 to TRBJ1-1; D remains unclear. The germline V gene encodes CDR1 GTSNPN and CDR2 SVGIG (reference sequence). V lost 2 bases to trimming and J lost 2 bases, with 6 bases between them. This CDR3 is 12 amino acids long. DNA of the CDR3: TGTGCCTGGAGTAGGAGAAACACTGAAGCTTTCTTT. Its translation: CAWSRRNTEAFF.

V usage is TRBV27 and J usage is TRBJ2-1, with D tentatively TRBD1 (6 bases). Looked up from germline, CDR1 is MNHEY and CDR2 is SMNVEV (reference sequence). V shed 3 bases and J shed 9 bases, with 18 bases lying between them. This CDR3 spans 15 amino acids. The CDR3 region is CASSFSGGGRGEQFF. The CDR3 DNA reads TGTGCCAGCAGTTTTAGTGGGGGCGGGCGTGGTGAGCAGTTCTTC.

This clone was recorded once. The J gene is TRBJ2-5, the V gene TRBV6-1, with 8 bases fitting TRBD1. Trimming cost V 4 bases and J 5 bases; bases outside gene matches: 12. CDR1 is MNHNS, CDR2 SASEGT, per germline. The CDR3 consists of 16 residues. The CDR3 DNA reads TGTGCCAGCAGTGCTTGGGGCAGGGGGCGCGTGGAGACCCAGTACTTC. Amino acid sequence: CASSAWGRGRVETQYF.

The chain uses TRBV7-9 and TRBJ2-7, with D possibly matching TRBD2 (5 bases). Trimming shortened V by 1 base and J by 5 bases, and 15 bases separated the two germline ends. The CDR3 covers 15 residues. The germline V gene encodes CDR1 SEHNR and CDR2 FQNEAQ (reference sequence). CDR3 DNA sequence: TGTGCCAGCAGCTTAGAATCGGGAAAGGTTCACGAGCAGTACTTC. Protein product: CASSLESGKVHEQYF.

This chain connects TRBV28 to TRBJ1-1; perhaps TRBD1 as D (5 bases). Trimming removed 3 bases from V and 4 bases from J, with 15 bases in between. CDR3 length: 15 amino acids. Germline CDR1 and CDR2: MDHEN and SYDVKM. In DNA, the CDR3 is TGTGCCAGCAGTTTGCCGCTCCTTCAGGGCACTGAAGCTTTCTTT. It translates to CASSLPLLQGTEAFF.

The chain has TRBV19 and TRBJ2-7; D possibly corresponds to TRBD2 (6 bases). Germline-derived CDR1 and CDR2 are LNHDA and SQIVND (reference sequence). Trimming shortened V by 3 bases and J by 3 bases, and 15 bases separated the two germline ends. This CDR3 is built from 15 residues. CDR3 sequence: CASSILSGESYEQYF. The CDR3 nucleotides are TGTGCCAGTAGTATCTTGTCGGGAGAAAGCTACGAGCAGTACTTC.

This clone was counted a single time. The chain joins TRBV14 to TRBJ2-3; D not certain. The length of the CDR3 is 13 residues. Trimming cost V 6 bases and J 0 bases, with 7 bases left between them. Germline CDR1 is SGHDN and CDR2 is FVKESK. The CDR3 here is CASREISTDTQYF. In DNA form, the CDR3 reads TGTGCCAGCAGGGAGATAAGCACAGATACGCAGTATTTT.

The chain is built from TRBV7-9 and TRBJ2-7; weak D call: TRBD2 (6 bases). Trimming removed 4 bases from V and 4 bases from J, with 14 bases in between. This CDR3 has 14 residues. CDR1 SEHNR and CDR2 FQNEAQ come from the germline V gene (reference sequence). The CDR3 DNA sequence: TGTGCCAGCAGCTCGCCGGGACTTTGGTACGAGCAGTACTTC. Residues: CASSSPGLWYEQYF.

V gene TRBV10-3 combines with J gene TRBJ1-2; no reliable D call. Looked up from germline, CDR1 is ENHRY and CDR2 is SYGVKD. There are 15 residues in the CDR3. Trimming removed 6 bases at V and 4 bases at J, with 18 bases between. The CDR3 sequence is CAIRPSSAVIYGYTF. The CDR3 DNA sequence: TGTGCCATCAGACCGTCGTCGGCGGTAATCTATGGCTACACCTTC.

This clone was observed once. The V call is TRBV9, the J call TRBJ2-2; 10 bases align to TRBD1. The junction had 1 base not matched to a gene; V was cut back by 3 bases and J by 5 bases. The CDR3 totals 14 residues. Germline CDR1 is SGDLS and CDR2 is YYNGEE. The CDR3 spells CASSGGQGTGELFF. The CDR3 region has the DNA TGTGCCAGCAGCGGGGGACAGGGGACCGGGGAGCTGTTTTTT.

This chain's CDR3 is CATRGGYTF. CDR3 in DNA: TGCGCCACCCGAGGCGGCTACACCTTC. The chain has TRBV5-1 and TRBJ1-2, with no clear D. Trimming pared 9 bases from V and 8 bases from J, leaving 8 bases between. The length of the CDR3 is 9 residues. Germline V CDR1 and CDR2: SGHRS, YFSETQ. The full variable domain, with the rest looked up from reference TRBV5-1 and TRBJ1-2, is KAGVTQTPRYLIKTRGQQVTLSCSPISGHRSVSWYQQTPGQGLQFLFEYFSETQRNKGNFPGRFSGRQFSNSRSEMNVSTLELGDSALYLCATRGGYTFGSGTRLTVV.

The chain combines TRBV4-1 with TRBJ2-5; the match to TRBD2 covers 9 bases. CDR1 is MGHRA, CDR2 YSYEKL, per germline. V shed 4 bases and J 7 bases; nucleotides not matched to a gene: 10. CDR3 length: 15 amino acids. CDR3 sequence reads: CASSRGTSWEGTQYF. For the CDR3, the DNA is TGCGCCAGCAGCCGCGGGACTAGCTGGGAGGGGACCCAGTACTTC.

This sequence joins TRBV15 and TRBJ2-1, with TRBD2 matching over 7 bases. Trimming at V came to 5 bases and at J to 2 bases, leaving 6 bases not matched to a gene. The CDR3 is 15 amino acids. Germline V gene lookup returns CDR1 LNHNV and CDR2 YYDKDF (reference sequence). The chain's CDR3 is CATSLSGLAYNEQFF. The CDR3 DNA reads TGTGCCACCAGCCTTAGCGGGCTTGCCTACAATGAGCAGTTCTTC.

CDR3 in amino acids: CASRRGSPLDDTEAFF. The CDR3 nucleotides read TGTGCCAGCAGACGAGGGTCTCCCCTTGATGACACTGAAGCTTTCTTT. The V gene is TRBV7-8, the J gene TRBJ1-1; D is undetermined. The germline V gene has CDR1 SGHVS and CDR2 FQNEAQ. V gave up 6 bases and J gave up 3 bases, with 20 bases separating them. This CDR3 is 16 amino acids long.